The next 30 T cell receptor beta chains were all read from a single sample in a study of shared clonotypes between healthy human individuals. Repertoires were generated with immunoSEQ multiplex PCR, while TCRdb's copy carries only in-frame clones and drops some. The table lists around 990,000 clones, 60% to 80% of them singletons, with 0.89% in the top ten. Material for sequencing was memory CD4+ T cells from PBMCs. Noted subset: CD45RA-negative fraction. These receptor sequences come from a man between 18 and 29 years old in good health. Some clones in this sample may be carry-over from other donors' samples.

Notes on this clone: Other DNA variants within this sample encode the same CDR3. The chain has TRBV5-1 and TRBJ2-7; D call uncertain. Germline V gives CDR1 SGHRS, CDR2 YFSETQ. This CDR3 has 12 residues. The V end lost 4 bases, the J end lost 1 base, and 6 bases lay between the germline ends. For the CDR3, the DNA is TGCGCCAGCAGCCTTCCGTCCTACGAGCAGTACTTC. It translates to CASSLPSYEQYF.

This chain uses TRBV6-1 with TRBJ2-3; the match to TRBD2 covers 7 bases. The CDR3 spans 20 residues. Germline assignment: CDR1 MNHNS and CDR2 SASEGT. V trimming: 6 bases; J trimming: 0 bases; junction bases outside the gene matches: 21. The CDR3 DNA follows: TGTGCCAGCAGAGAAAAAATCAGAGGGGCTAGCGGTTCTAGCACAGATACGCAGTATTTT. It translates to CASREKIRGASGSSTDTQYF.

The rearrangement links TRBV2 to TRBJ1-1; tentatively, D is TRBD1 (6 bases). The germline CDR1 and CDR2 sequences are SNHLY and FYNNEI. V lost 7 bases and J 0 bases, leaving 9 bases between the germline ends. This CDR3 region has 13 residues. The CDR3 DNA is TGTGCCAGCATGACAGGATTGAACACTGAAGCTTTCTTT. Translation gives CASMTGLNTEAFF.

The chain has TRBV29-1 and TRBJ2-1; D remains unclear. The CDR3 has 11 amino acids. Trimming removed 4 bases from V and 5 bases from J, with 6 bases in between. The germline CDR1 and CDR2 sequences are SQVTM and ANQGSEA. CDR3 bases: TGCAGCGTTGTGAGGCACAATGAGCAGTTCTTC. It codes for CSVVRHNEQFF.

This chain links TRBV2 with TRBJ1-5, with TRBD1 as a possible D gene (6 bases). The ends were cut back, 1 base at V and 1 base at J, with 11 bases in the middle. Per the germline V gene, CDR1 is SNHLY and CDR2 is FYNNEI. This CDR3 contains 16 residues. The CDR3 loop reads CASSEEGGRSNQPQHF. CDR3 coding DNA: TGTGCCAGCAGTGAAGAAGGGGGACGGAGCAATCAGCCCCAGCATTTT.

This chain links TRBV7-9 with TRBJ2-7; D is tentatively TRBD1 or TRBD2 (6 bases each). V lost 1 base and J 7 bases, leaving 17 bases between the germline ends. The CDR3 is 15 amino acids. Germline V gives CDR1 SEHNR, CDR2 FQNEAQ (reference sequence). The CDR3 DNA reads TGTGCCAGCAGCTTAGGAGGAGGGGGGTGGTCTGAGCAGTACTTC. It yields the protein CASSLGGGGWSEQYF. The variable domain in full, completed from reference TRBV7-9 and TRBJ2-7, reads DTGVSQNPRHKITKRGQNVTFRCDPISEHNRLYWYRQTLGQGPEFLTYFQNEAQLEKSRLLSDRFSAERPKGSFSTLEIQRTEQGDSAMYLCASSLGGGGWSEQYFGPGTRLTVT.

The chain is built from TRBV5-1 and TRBJ2-1, with 12 bases fitting TRBD2. V gave up 2 bases and J gave up 4 bases; unmatched junction bases: 4. There are 16 residues in the CDR3. CDR1 is SGHRS and CDR2 is YFSETQ in the germline V gene. This CDR3 is CASSFLAGGAYNEQFF. In DNA form, the CDR3 reads TGCGCCAGCAGCTTTCTAGCGGGAGGGGCATACAATGAGCAGTTCTTC.

The rearrangement joins TRBV5-1 to TRBJ2-7, with 7 bases aligning to TRBD2. Germline-derived CDR1 and CDR2 are SGHRS and YFSETQ. The V segment lost 4 bases and the J segment 3 bases; nucleotides outside the gene matches: 10. The CDR3 spans 15 residues. The CDR3, as DNA: TGCGCCAGCAGCGGCGGGGGAGGGCACTTCTACGAGCAGTACTTC. Translation: CASSGGGGHFYEQYF.

The genes are TRBV4-1 and TRBJ2-7, with 9 nucleotides matching TRBD1. The CDR3 is made up of 16 amino acids. CDR1 is MGHRA, CDR2 YSYEKL, per germline. J lost 1 base, V lost 4 bases, and 8 bases had no gene match. CDR3 protein: CASSRSGTGLSYEQYF. Here the CDR3 DNA reads TGCGCCAGCAGCCGTTCCGGGACAGGGTTATCCTACGAGCAGTACTTC.

The V and J genes are TRBV5-1 and TRBJ2-1; 7 bases are a match to TRBD2. CDR3 length equals 15 residues. Germline V gene sequence: CDR1 SGHRS, CDR2 YFSETQ. Trimming removed 4 bases from V and 4 bases from J; junction bases left unmatched: 8. This CDR3 is CASSTAASGYNEQFF. The CDR3 DNA is TGCGCCAGCAGCACGGCGGCTAGCGGATACAATGAGCAGTTCTTC.

This chain uses TRBV19 with TRBJ2-1; D is undetermined. Germline CDR1 is LNHDA and CDR2 is SQIVND (reference sequence). The CDR3 sequence is 12 residues long. The ends were cut back, 5 bases at V and 4 bases at J, with 6 bases in the middle. CDR3 sequence reads: CASSHAYNEQFF. The CDR3 region has the DNA TGTGCCAGTAGTCACGCATACAATGAGCAGTTCTTC.

This clone has at least ten counts. Additional DNA sequences in this sample encode the identical CDR3. The rearrangement joins TRBV30 to TRBJ1-2; a weak D match, TRBD1 (5 bases). Germline values: CDR1 GTSNPN, CDR2 SVGIG (reference sequence). The CDR3 spans 11 residues. The DNA for the CDR3 is TGTGCATGGGGACCCTCCCGGGGCTACACCTTC. Translation gives CAWGPSRGYTF.

The chain is built from TRBV6-4 and TRBJ2-7; a weak D match, TRBD2 (6 bases). Germline values: CDR1 MRHNA, CDR2 SNTAGT. The CDR3 loop spans 16 amino acids. Between the trimmed V and J ends, which lost 4 bases and 3 bases, there was a span of 19 bases. This CDR3 reads CASSVNPSSGVYEQYF. DNA for the CDR3: TGTGCCAGCAGTGTTAATCCCTCGTCGGGAGTCTACGAGCAGTACTTC.

The V and J genes are TRBV2 and TRBJ2-4; 8 bases fit TRBD1. CDR3 length equals 16 residues. Germline CDR1 and CDR2: SNHLY and FYNNEI. Trimming cost V 6 bases and J 2 bases; bases outside gene matches: 9. The CDR3 reads CASSADRAWTKNIQYF. The CDR3 region has the DNA TGTGCCAGCAGCGCGGACAGGGCGTGGACCAAAAACATTCAGTACTTC.

This clone was recorded once. Additional DNA sequences in this sample encode the identical CDR3. This chain joins TRBV2 and TRBJ2-1; no reliable D call. Trimming left V 3 bases short and J 7 bases short, with 7 bases between. Germline-derived CDR1 and CDR2 are SNHLY and FYNNEI. The CDR3 contains 12 residues. The CDR3 spells CASSDPGNEQFF. DNA for the CDR3: TGTGCCAGCAGTGACCCCGGTAATGAGCAGTTCTTC.

The rearrangement joins TRBV5-6 to TRBJ2-1; D not certain. This CDR3 spans 15 amino acids. Germline CDR1 is SGHDT and CDR2 is YYEEEE. Trimming stripped 0 bases from V and 1 base from J, with 8 bases between. In DNA form, the CDR3 reads TGTGCCAGCAGCTTGGGCAGGAATTCCTACAATGAGCAGTTCTTC. Its translation: CASSLGRNSYNEQFF.

This chain uses TRBV5-1 with TRBJ2-5, with 8 bases that match TRBD1. CDR3 length: 13 residues. V trimming: 5 bases; J trimming: 5 bases; junction bases outside the gene matches: 5. Germline V gives CDR1 SGHRS, CDR2 YFSETQ. The CDR3 sequence is CASSPGGWETQYF. CDR3 in DNA: TGCGCCAGCAGTCCAGGGGGCTGGGAGACCCAGTACTTC.

The rearrangement links TRBV14 to TRBJ1-5; the D gene is possibly TRBD1 (6 bases). V was trimmed by 4 bases and J by 4 bases, leaving 11 bases between them. CDR3 length equals 14 residues. Germline V gene sequence: CDR1 SGHDN, CDR2 FVKESK. The CDR3 sequence: CASSRTESNQPQHF. The CDR3 DNA reads TGTGCCAGCAGCCGGACAGAAAGTAATCAGCCCCAGCATTTT.

The chain employs TRBV29-1 and TRBJ2-7; 7 bases line up with TRBD1. This CDR3 has 11 amino acids. The trim removed 5 bases at V and 6 bases at J, leaving 4 bases unmatched. From germline, CDR1 is SQVTM and CDR2 ANQGSEA. The CDR3 loop reads CSVRTGSEQYF. In nucleotides, the CDR3 is TGCAGCGTTCGGACAGGTAGCGAGCAGTACTTC.

This chain connects TRBV2 to TRBJ2-4; D ambiguous. Germline V lookup: CDR1 SNHLY, CDR2 FYNNEI. Trimming stripped 7 bases from V and 0 bases from J, with 7 bases between. The CDR3 runs 13 residues. The CDR3 reads CASKTLAKNIQYF. CDR3 DNA sequence: TGTGCCAGCAAGACTCTAGCCAAAAACATTCAGTACTTC.

The chain links TRBV11-3 to TRBJ2-1; 13 bases are shared with TRBD2. The CDR3 is made up of 15 amino acids. Germline V lookup: CDR1 SGHNT, CDR2 YENEEA. V dropped 6 bases and J dropped 8; count of bases not matched to a gene: 7. Here the CDR3 reads CASRAGLAGKDEQFF. The CDR3 DNA is TGTGCCAGCAGGGCGGGACTAGCGGGAAAAGATGAGCAGTTCTTC.

The rearrangement joins TRBV25-1 to TRBJ1-2, with a tentative D call TRBD1 (5 bases). Trimming pared 5 bases from V and 4 bases from J, leaving 11 bases between. The CDR3 loop spans 13 amino acids. The germline V gene encodes CDR1 MGHDK and CDR2 SYGVNS. CDR3 region: CASSLGVLYGYTF. DNA for the CDR3: TGTGCCAGCAGTCTAGGGGTTCTCTATGGCTACACCTTC.

The rearrangement joins TRBV2 to TRBJ2-7, with TRBD1 matching 7 bases. The length of the CDR3 is 14 residues. CDR1 is SNHLY and CDR2 is FYNNEI in the germline V gene. V dropped 7 bases and J dropped 0; count of bases not matched to a gene: 6. CDR3 DNA sequence: TGTGCCAGCAACCCACAGGGGATCTCCTACGAGCAGTACTTC. Its translation: CASNPQGISYEQYF.

This clone was counted at least ten times. The gene calls are TRBV5-1 and TRBJ1-4; the D is unclear. Germline CDR1 reads SGHRS; CDR2 reads YFSETQ. V lost 2 bases and J lost 4, with 12 bases in between. This CDR3 spans 15 amino acids. In DNA, the CDR3 is TGCGCCAGCAGCTTTTTAGGCAGCCGTAATGAAAAACTGTTTTTT. Its translation: CASSFLGSRNEKLFF.

On this clone: Distinct nucleotide sequences in the sample also encode this CDR3. This chain connects TRBV5-1 to TRBJ1-1; D call uncertain. CDR1 is SGHRS, CDR2 YFSETQ, per germline. Trimming took 4 bases from V and 1 from J, leaving 8 bases between them. The CDR3 extends over 13 amino acids. CDR3 amino acids: CASSGQTNTEAFF. The CDR3 nucleotides read TGCGCCAGCAGCGGGCAGACGAACACTGAAGCTTTCTTT.

The chain employs TRBV5-1 and TRBJ1-3; D is ambiguous. This CDR3 spans 14 amino acids. V dropped 1 base and J dropped 0 bases, with 5 bases sitting between them. Germline values: CDR1 SGHRS, CDR2 YFSETQ. The CDR3 nucleotides are TGCGCCAGCAGCTTGACCAGCTCTGGAAACACCATATATTTT. Its protein is CASSLTSSGNTIYF. Full variable domain (outside the CDR3, taken from reference TRBV5-1 and TRBJ1-3): KAGVTQTPRYLIKTRGQQVTLSCSPISGHRSVSWYQQTPGQGLQFLFEYFSETQRNKGNFPGRFSGRQFSNSRSEMNVSTLELGDSALYLCASSLTSSGNTIYFGEGSWLTVV.

The rearrangement joins TRBV30 to TRBJ1-1; 8 bases map to TRBD1. V lost 0 bases and J lost 1; bases outside the gene matches: 4. This CDR3 has 15 amino acids. Per germline, CDR1 GTSNPN and CDR2 SVGIG (reference sequence). For the CDR3, the DNA is TGTGCCTGGAGTGTACGAGGGACAGGGAACACTGAAGCTTTCTTT. It translates to CAWSVRGTGNTEAFF.

This chain links TRBV29-1 with TRBJ1-4, with D tentatively TRBD1 (6 bases). Per the germline V gene, CDR1 is SQVTM and CDR2 is ANQGSEA. V was shortened by 5 bases and J by 5 bases, with 9 bases between the two germline ends. This CDR3 is built from 12 residues. CDR3 residues: CSVQGSNEKLFF. CDR3 bases: TGCAGCGTTCAGGGGAGCAATGAAAAACTGTTTTTT.

The rearrangement joins TRBV7-2 to TRBJ2-7; 10 bases align to TRBD2. Trimming took 5 bases from V and 3 from J; bases not matched to a gene: 7. In germline, CDR1 is SGHTA, CDR2 FQGNSA. The length of the CDR3 is 15 residues. The CDR3: CASSPSGSNVYEQYF. Written as DNA, the CDR3 is TGTGCCAGCAGCCCTAGCGGGAGTAATGTCTACGAGCAGTACTTC.

The chain recombines TRBV11-3 with TRBJ2-7; D unresolved. The germline V gene encodes CDR1 SGHNT and CDR2 YENEEA. The length of the CDR3 is 14 residues. The ends were cut back, 0 bases at V and 3 bases at J, with 9 bases in the middle. The CDR3 protein is CASSLDRTSYEQYF. In nucleotides, the CDR3 is TGTGCCAGCAGCTTAGACAGAACAAGCTACGAGCAGTACTTC.